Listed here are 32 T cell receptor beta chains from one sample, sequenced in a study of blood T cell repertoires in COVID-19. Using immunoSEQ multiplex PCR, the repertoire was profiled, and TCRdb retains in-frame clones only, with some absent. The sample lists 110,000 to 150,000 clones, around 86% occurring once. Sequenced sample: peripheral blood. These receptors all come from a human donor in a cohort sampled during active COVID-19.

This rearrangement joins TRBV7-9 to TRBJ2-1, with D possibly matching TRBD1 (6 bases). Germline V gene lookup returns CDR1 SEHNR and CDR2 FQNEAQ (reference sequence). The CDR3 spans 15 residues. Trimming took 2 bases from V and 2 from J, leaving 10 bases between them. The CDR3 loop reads CASSLSGAAYNEQFF. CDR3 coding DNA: TGTGCCAGCAGCTTATCAGGGGCCGCCTACAATGAGCAGTTCTTC. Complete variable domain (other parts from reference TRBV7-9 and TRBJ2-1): DTGVSQNPRHKITKRGQNVTFRCDPISEHNRLYWYRQTLGQGPEFLTYFQNEAQLEKSRLLSDRFSAERPKGSFSTLEIQRTEQGDSAMYLCASSLSGAAYNEQFFGPGTRLTVL.

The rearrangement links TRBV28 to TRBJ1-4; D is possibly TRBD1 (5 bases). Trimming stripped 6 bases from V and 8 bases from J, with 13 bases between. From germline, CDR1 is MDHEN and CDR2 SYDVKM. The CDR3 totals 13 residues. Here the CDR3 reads CASSRTHGEKLFF. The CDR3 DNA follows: TGTGCCAGCAGCCGGACACATGGAGAAAAACTGTTTTTT.

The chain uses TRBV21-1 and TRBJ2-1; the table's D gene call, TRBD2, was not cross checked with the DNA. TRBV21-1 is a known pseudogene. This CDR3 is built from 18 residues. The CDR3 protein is CASSKDNRWASGYNEQFF. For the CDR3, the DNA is TGTGCCAGCAGCAAGGATAACCGGTGGGCTAGCGGCTACAATGAGCAGTTCTTC.

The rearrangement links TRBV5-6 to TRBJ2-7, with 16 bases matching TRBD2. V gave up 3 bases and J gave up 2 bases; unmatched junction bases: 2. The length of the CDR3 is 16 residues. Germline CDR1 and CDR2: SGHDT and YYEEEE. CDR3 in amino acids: CASSWGTSGRAYEQYF. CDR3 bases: TGTGCCAGCAGCTGGGGGACTAGCGGGAGGGCCTACGAGCAGTACTTC.

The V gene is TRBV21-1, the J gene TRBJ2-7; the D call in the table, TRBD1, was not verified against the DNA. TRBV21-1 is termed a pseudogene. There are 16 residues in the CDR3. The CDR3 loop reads CASSRGPVLSVYEQYF. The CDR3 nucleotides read TGTGCCAGCTCTAGGGGCCCAGTCCTCTCCGTCTACGAGCAGTACTTC.

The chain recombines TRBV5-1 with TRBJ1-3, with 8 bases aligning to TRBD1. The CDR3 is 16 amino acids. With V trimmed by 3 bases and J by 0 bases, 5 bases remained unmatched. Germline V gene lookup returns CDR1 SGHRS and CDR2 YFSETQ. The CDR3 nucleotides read TGCGCCAGCAGCTGGGGACAGGACAACTCTGGAAACACCATATATTTT. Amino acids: CASSWGQDNSGNTIYF.

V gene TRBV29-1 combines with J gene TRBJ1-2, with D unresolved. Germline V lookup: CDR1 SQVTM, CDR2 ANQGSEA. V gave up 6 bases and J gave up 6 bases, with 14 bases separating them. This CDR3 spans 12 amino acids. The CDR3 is CSVAALRDGYTF. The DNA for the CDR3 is TGCAGCGTCGCCGCCTTGAGGGATGGCTACACCTTC.

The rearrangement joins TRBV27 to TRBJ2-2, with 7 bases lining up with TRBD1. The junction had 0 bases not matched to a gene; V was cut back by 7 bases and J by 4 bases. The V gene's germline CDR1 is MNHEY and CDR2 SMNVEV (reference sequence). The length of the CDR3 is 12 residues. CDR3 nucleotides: TGTGCCAGCAAGGGGGCCACCGGGGAGCTGTTTTTT. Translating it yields CASKGATGELFF.

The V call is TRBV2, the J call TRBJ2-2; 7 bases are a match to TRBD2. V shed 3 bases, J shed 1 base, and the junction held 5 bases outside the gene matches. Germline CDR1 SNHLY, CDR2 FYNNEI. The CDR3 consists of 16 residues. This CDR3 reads CASSDVTGGNTGELFF. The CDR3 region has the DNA TGTGCCAGCAGTGACGTCACGGGGGGGAACACCGGGGAGCTGTTTTTT.

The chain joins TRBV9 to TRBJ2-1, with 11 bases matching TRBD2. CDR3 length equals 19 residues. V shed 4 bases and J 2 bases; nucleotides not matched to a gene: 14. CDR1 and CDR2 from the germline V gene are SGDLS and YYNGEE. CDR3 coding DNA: TGTGCCAGCAGCAGATCTAGCGGGGGGACAATGATGGCCTACAATGAGCAGTTCTTC. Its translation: CASSRSSGGTMMAYNEQFF.

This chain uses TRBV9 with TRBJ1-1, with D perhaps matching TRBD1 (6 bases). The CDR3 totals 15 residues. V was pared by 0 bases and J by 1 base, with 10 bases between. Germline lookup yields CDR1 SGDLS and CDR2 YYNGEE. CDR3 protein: CASSVDGGANTEAFF. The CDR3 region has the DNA TGTGCCAGCAGCGTAGATGGGGGGGCGAACACTGAAGCTTTCTTT.

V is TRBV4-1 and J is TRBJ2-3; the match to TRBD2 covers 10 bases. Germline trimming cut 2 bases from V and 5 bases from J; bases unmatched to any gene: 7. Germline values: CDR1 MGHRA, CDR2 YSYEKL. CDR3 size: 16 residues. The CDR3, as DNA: TGCGCCAGCAGCCAAATCCCTAGCGGGAGTAAAGATACGCAGTATTTT. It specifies CASSQIPSGSKDTQYF.

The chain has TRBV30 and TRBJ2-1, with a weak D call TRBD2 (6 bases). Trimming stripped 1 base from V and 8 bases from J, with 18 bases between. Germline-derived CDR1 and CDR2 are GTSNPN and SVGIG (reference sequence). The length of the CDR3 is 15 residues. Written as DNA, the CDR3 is TGTGCCTGGAGTGGGCGGGGATCGGTAAGCCATGAGCAGTTCTTC. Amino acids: CAWSGRGSVSHEQFF.

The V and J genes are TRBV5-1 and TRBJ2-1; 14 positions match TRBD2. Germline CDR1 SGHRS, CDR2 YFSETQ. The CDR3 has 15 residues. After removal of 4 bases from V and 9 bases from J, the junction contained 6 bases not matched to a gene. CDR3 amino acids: CASSVGLAGDLEQFF. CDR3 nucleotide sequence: TGCGCCAGCAGCGTGGGACTAGCGGGAGATCTTGAGCAGTTCTTC.

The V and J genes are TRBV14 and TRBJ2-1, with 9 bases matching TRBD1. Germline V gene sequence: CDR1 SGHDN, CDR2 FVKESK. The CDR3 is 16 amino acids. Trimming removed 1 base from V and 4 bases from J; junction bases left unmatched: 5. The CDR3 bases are TGTGCCAGCAGCCAAGGTGCGGGACAGGGTTACAATGAGCAGTTCTTC. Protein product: CASSQGAGQGYNEQFF.

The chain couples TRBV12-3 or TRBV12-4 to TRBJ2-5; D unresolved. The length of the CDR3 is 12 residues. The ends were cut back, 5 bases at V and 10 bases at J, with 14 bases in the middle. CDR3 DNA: TGTGCCAGCAGTCTTTATACTGGGCTCCAGTACTTC. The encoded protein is CASSLYTGLQYF.

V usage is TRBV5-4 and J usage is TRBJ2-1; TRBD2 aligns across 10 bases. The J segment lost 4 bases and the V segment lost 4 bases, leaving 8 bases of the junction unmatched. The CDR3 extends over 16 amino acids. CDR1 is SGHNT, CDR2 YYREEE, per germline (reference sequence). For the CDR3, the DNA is TGTGCCAGCAGCCTGAATAGCGGGGGGCGGTACAATGAGCAGTTCTTC. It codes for CASSLNSGGRYNEQFF.

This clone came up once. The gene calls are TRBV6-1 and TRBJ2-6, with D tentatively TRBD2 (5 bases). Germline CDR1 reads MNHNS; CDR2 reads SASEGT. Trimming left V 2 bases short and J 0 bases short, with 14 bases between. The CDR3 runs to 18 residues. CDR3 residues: CASSEHGRAASGANVLTF. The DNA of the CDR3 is TGTGCCAGCAGTGAACACGGGCGGGCAGCCTCTGGGGCCAACGTCCTGACTTTC.

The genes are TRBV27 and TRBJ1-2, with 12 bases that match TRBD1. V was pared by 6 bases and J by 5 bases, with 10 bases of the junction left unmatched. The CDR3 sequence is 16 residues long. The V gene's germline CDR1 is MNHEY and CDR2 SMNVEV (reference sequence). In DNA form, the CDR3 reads TGTGCCAGCAGGGGACAGGGGGCGTACCTCCAGTATGGCTACACCTTC. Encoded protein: CASRGQGAYLQYGYTF.

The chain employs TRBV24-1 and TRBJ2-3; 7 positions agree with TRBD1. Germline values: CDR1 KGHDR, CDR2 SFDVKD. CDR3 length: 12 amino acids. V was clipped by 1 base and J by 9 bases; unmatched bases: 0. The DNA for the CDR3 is TGTGCCACCAGTGATTTCAGGGGGACGCAGTATTTT. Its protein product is CATSDFRGTQYF.

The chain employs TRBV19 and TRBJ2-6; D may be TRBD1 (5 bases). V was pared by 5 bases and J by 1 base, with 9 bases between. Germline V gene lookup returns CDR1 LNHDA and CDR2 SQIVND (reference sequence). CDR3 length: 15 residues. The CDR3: CASSLTVSGANVLTF. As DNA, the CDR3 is TGTGCCAGTAGTTTGACAGTGTCTGGGGCCAACGTCCTGACTTTC.

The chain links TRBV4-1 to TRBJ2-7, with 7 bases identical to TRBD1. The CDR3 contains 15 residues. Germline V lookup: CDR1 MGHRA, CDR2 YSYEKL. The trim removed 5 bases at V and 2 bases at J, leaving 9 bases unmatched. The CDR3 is CASSASGTDTYEQYF. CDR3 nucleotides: TGCGCCAGCAGCGCATCCGGGACAGACACCTACGAGCAGTACTTC.

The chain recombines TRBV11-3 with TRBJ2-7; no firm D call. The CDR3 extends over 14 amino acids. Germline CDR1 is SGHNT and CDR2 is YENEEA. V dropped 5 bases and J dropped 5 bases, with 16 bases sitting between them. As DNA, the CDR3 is TGTGCCAGCAGCCAGACTGGCCTCCGGGACGAGCAGTACTTC. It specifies CASSQTGLRDEQYF.

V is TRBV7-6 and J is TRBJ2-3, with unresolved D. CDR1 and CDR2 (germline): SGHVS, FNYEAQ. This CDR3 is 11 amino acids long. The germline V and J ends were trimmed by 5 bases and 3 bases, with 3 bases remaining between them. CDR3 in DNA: TGTGCCAGCAGCCTTACAGATACGCAGTATTTT. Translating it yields CASSLTDTQYF.

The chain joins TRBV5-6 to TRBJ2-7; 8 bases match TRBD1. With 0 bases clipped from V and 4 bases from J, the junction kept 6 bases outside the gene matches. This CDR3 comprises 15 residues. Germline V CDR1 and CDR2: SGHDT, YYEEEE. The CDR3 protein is CASSLDDRGGYEQYF. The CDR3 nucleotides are TGTGCCAGCAGCTTGGACGACAGGGGTGGGTACGAGCAGTACTTC.

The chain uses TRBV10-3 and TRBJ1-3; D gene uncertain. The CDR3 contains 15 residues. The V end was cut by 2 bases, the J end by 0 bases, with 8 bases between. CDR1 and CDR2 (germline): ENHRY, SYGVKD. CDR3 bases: TGTGCCATCAGTGAGGGTCAGTTCTCTGGAAACACCATATATTTT. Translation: CAISEGQFSGNTIYF.

The CDR3 nucleotides are TGCAGCGTGGCGGACATGATCACTGAAGCTTTCTTT. Protein: CSVADMITEAFF. V and J are TRBV29-1 and TRBJ1-1, with D possibly matching TRBD1 (5 bases). The CDR3 contains 12 residues. V lost 6 bases, J lost 4 bases, and 12 bases lay in between. From germline, CDR1 is SQVTM and CDR2 ANQGSEA.

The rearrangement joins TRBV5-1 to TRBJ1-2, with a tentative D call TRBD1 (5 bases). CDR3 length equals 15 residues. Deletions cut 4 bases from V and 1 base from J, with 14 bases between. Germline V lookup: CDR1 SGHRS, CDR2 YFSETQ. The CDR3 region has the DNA TGCGCCAGCAGCCCGAACGGGGGGTATAACTATGGCTACACCTTC. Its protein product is CASSPNGGYNYGYTF.

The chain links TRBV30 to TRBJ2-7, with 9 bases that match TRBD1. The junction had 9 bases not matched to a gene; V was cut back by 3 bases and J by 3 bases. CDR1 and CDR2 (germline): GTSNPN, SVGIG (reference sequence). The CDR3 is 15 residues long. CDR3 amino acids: CAWRDTGGPVYEQYF. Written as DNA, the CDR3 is TGTGCCTGGAGGGACACAGGGGGCCCAGTCTACGAGCAGTACTTC.

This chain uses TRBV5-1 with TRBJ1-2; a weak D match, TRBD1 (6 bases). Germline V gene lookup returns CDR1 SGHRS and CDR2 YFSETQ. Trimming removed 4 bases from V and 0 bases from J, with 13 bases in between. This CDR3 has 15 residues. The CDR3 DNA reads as TGCGCCAGCAGCCCCCGACAGGTAGCTAACTATGGCTACACCTTC. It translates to CASSPRQVANYGYTF.

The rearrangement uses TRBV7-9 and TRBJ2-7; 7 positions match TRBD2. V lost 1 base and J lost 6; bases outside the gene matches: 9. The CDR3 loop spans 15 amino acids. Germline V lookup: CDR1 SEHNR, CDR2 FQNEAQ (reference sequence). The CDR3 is CASSLDLGEGVEQYF. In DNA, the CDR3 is TGTGCCAGCAGCTTAGATCTGGGGGAGGGAGTCGAGCAGTACTTC.

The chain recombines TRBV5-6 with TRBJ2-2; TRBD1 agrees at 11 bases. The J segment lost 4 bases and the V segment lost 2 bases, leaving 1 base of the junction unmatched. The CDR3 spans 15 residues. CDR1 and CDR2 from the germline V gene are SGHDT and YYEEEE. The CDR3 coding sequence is TGTGCCAGCAGCTTTGGGACAGGGGGCACCGGGGAGCTGTTTTTT. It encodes CASSFGTGGTGELFF.